What follows are 23 T cell receptor beta chains derived from one specimen sequenced in a study of beta chain features in type 1 diabetes (dated by TCRdb to the late 2010s). Study-wide conclusions, independent of this receptor: A moderate but significant shortening of TCRB CDR3 length was observed in type 1 diabetes patients in all four CD4+ subsets.

Library preparation used the immunoSEQ multiplex PCR assay. The High Capacity cDNA Reverse Transcription Kit was used to reverse transcribe all of the isolated RNA, meaning that expressed TCRB transcripts were what got sequenced. TCRdb holds this immuneACCESS table with in-frame rearrangements only. Some clones are missing; in checked studies, unresolved V genes explain under half, and the rest has no known cause. The sample table contains more than 300,000 clones; only one count was recorded for roughly 8.8% of them. The ten largest clonotypes hold around 1% of the sample. Which antigens these TCRs recognize remains unknown. Sequencing was done on a sample of central memory CD4+ T cells from blood. These receptors were collected from a man under 40 with type 1 diabetes.

The chain couples TRBV7-9 to TRBJ2-7; D not certain. The germline CDR1 and CDR2 sequences are SEHNR and FQNEAQ (reference sequence). V lost 5 bases and J 4 bases, leaving 6 bases between the germline ends. The CDR3 loop spans 11 amino acids. The CDR3 DNA is TGTGCCAGCAGCCTGGAATACGAGCAGTACTTC. Translation gives CASSLEYEQYF.

The CDR3 here is CASSEGLIAQPQHF. In DNA, the CDR3 is TGTGCCAGCAGTGAAGGTCTGATTGCCCAGCCCCAGCATTTT. The chain carries TRBV6-1 and TRBJ1-5; no reliable D call. The CDR3 contains 14 residues. V was clipped by 1 base and J by 7 bases, with 11 bases between them. CDR1 is MNHNS, CDR2 SASEGT, per germline.

This clone showed up just a few times. The chain links TRBV6-6 to TRBJ1-1; D possibly corresponds to TRBD1 (6 bases). The CDR3 is 15 residues long. Germline CDR1 MNHNY, CDR2 SVGAGI (reference sequence). The V end lost 5 bases, the J end lost 6 bases, and 19 bases lay between the germline ends. CDR3 loop: CASSQTNRVKPEAFF. The CDR3, as DNA: TGTGCCAGCAGTCAAACGAACAGGGTGAAGCCTGAAGCTTTCTTT.

The V gene is TRBV4-1, the J gene TRBJ1-2; TRBD1 matches 10 bases. CDR3 size: 17 residues. With 0 bases clipped from V and 4 bases from J, the junction kept 8 bases outside the gene matches. Germline V gives CDR1 MGHRA, CDR2 YSYEKL. This CDR3 is CASSQEDKGQGVYGYTF. CDR3 sequence (DNA): TGCGCCAGCAGCCAAGAGGATAAAGGACAGGGGGTCTATGGCTACACCTTC.

This clone showed up just a few times. V is TRBV11-2 and J is TRBJ1-2; D is ambiguous. Trimming took 0 bases from V and 6 from J, leaving 11 bases between them. CDR3 length: 14 residues. CDR1 and CDR2 from the germline V gene are SGHAT and FQNNGV. DNA of the CDR3: TGTGCCAGCAGCTTAGAGTCGCGGGCAGATGGCTACACCTTC. It codes for CASSLESRADGYTF. Complete variable domain (other parts from reference TRBV11-2 and TRBJ1-2): EAGVAQSPRYKIIEKRQSVAFWCNPISGHATLYWYQQILGQGPKLLIQFQNNGVVDDSQLPKDRFSAERLKGVDSTLKIQPAKLEDSAVYLCASSLESRADGYTFGSGTRLTVV.

This clone was seen a few times. The chain recombines TRBV30 with TRBJ2-7; weak D call: TRBD1 (6 bases). Trimming removed 1 base from V and 5 bases from J, with 15 bases in between. Germline CDR1 reads GTSNPN; CDR2 reads SVGIG (reference sequence). This CDR3 is 14 amino acids long. CDR3 region: CAWSASQGFDEQYF. The CDR3 nucleotides are TGTGCCTGGAGTGCGTCTCAGGGGTTCGACGAGCAGTACTTC.

This clone was seen more than once but under ten times. This CDR3 is CASSFPRLERGYTF. The CDR3 bases are TGTGCCAGCAGTTTCCCGCGGCTGGAGAGGGGCTACACCTTC. The V gene is TRBV7-9, the J gene TRBJ1-2, with D unclear. V shed 6 bases and J shed 8 bases, with 19 bases lying between them. The CDR3 spans 14 residues. Germline V gene data show CDR1 as SEHNR and CDR2 as FQNEAQ (reference sequence).

This clone was seen a single time. V gene TRBV18 combines with J gene TRBJ2-7, with 11 nucleotides matching TRBD1. Germline assignment: CDR1 KGHSH and CDR2 LQKENI. After removal of 6 bases from V and 7 bases from J, the junction contained 14 bases not matched to a gene. This CDR3 is 16 amino acids long. Here the CDR3 reads CASSTSSGTGGQEQYF. CDR3 DNA sequence: TGTGCCAGCTCTACATCATCCGGGACAGGGGGGCAAGAGCAGTACTTC.

A few counts support this clone. V usage is TRBV5-1 and J usage is TRBJ2-3; either TRBD1 or TRBD2 may fit D (5 bases each). Trimming removed 0 bases at V and 2 bases at J, with 10 bases between. Germline values: CDR1 SGHRS, CDR2 YFSETQ. The CDR3 is made up of 15 amino acids. The CDR3 sequence is CASSLVGTNTDTQYF. In nucleotides, the CDR3 is TGCGCCAGCAGCTTGGTTGGGACCAACACAGATACGCAGTATTTT.

The chain recombines TRBV29-1 with TRBJ2-2; TRBD2 is a possible D gene (8 bases). Per the germline V gene, CDR1 is SQVTM and CDR2 is ANQGSEA. The CDR3 is made up of 14 amino acids. Trimming pared 5 bases from V and 4 bases from J, leaving 14 bases between. CDR3 region: CSVSGGDSTGELFF. The CDR3 nucleotides read TGCAGCGTTTCGGGAGGGGACAGCACCGGGGAGCTGTTTTTT.

This clone occurred a few times. The V and J genes are TRBV7-9 and TRBJ1-6, with 7 nucleotides matching TRBD1. Looked up from germline, CDR1 is SEHNR and CDR2 is FQNEAQ (reference sequence). V gave up 4 bases and J gave up 5 bases; unmatched junction bases: 5. The CDR3 runs to 15 residues. CDR3 in amino acids: CASSSITGDNSPLHF. The CDR3 DNA sequence: TGTGCCAGCAGCTCAATAACAGGGGATAATTCACCCCTCCACTTT.

In this sample, this clone turned up a few times. The chain is built from TRBV11-2 and TRBJ2-7; 13 bases fit TRBD2. Germline trimming cut 4 bases from V and 7 bases from J; bases unmatched to any gene: 7. CDR1 is SGHAT and CDR2 is FQNNGV in the germline V gene. The CDR3 extends over 15 amino acids. DNA for the CDR3: TGTGCCAGCAGCTCGATGACTAGCGGGGGGTTGGAGCAGTACTTC. Translation gives CASSSMTSGGLEQYF.

This clone was detected only a few times. The V call is TRBV11-3, the J call TRBJ2-2; 7 positions agree with TRBD1. There are 15 residues in the CDR3. V gave up 1 base and J gave up 5 bases; unmatched junction bases: 4. Per germline, CDR1 SGHNT and CDR2 YENEEA. CDR3 bases: TGTGCCAGCAGCTTAGGACAGGGAAGTACCGGGGAGCTGTTTTTT. Encoded protein: CASSLGQGSTGELFF.

Only a few counts were recorded for this clone. J is TRBJ1-1 and V is TRBV5-6; TRBD1 might be the D (5 bases). With 0 bases removed from V and 10 bases from J, the gap between germline ends came to 10 bases. This CDR3 spans 12 amino acids. Germline CDR1 reads SGHDT; CDR2 reads YYEEEE. The CDR3 DNA is TGTGCCAGCAGCTTGGGAGGGGCAACAGCTTTCTTT. It yields the protein CASSLGGATAFF.

J is TRBJ2-3 and V is TRBV28; D unresolved. CDR3 length equals 10 residues. V lost 10 bases and J 2 bases, leaving 4 bases between the germline ends. Germline loops: CDR1 MDHEN, CDR2 SYDVKM. CDR3 loop: CATTTDTQYF. CDR3 sequence (DNA): TGTGCCACCACCACAGATACGCAGTATTTT.

CDR3 loop: CASSTGTGEVTDTQYF. CDR3 DNA: TGCGCCAGCAGCACGGGGACAGGGGAAGTTACAGATACGCAGTATTTT. The J gene is TRBJ2-3, the V gene TRBV5-1, with 10 bases matching TRBD1. J gave up 3 bases and V 4 bases, and 8 bases lay outside the gene matches. In germline, CDR1 is SGHRS, CDR2 YFSETQ. This CDR3 has 16 residues.

This clone was seen only a few times. The chain has TRBV6-1 and TRBJ1-5, with D unresolved. V was pared by 6 bases and J by 1 base, with 10 bases between. The germline CDR1 and CDR2 sequences are MNHNS and SASEGT. The CDR3 is made up of 14 amino acids. The CDR3 region is CASRGLNSNQPQHF. The CDR3 nucleotides read TGTGCCAGCAGAGGACTTAACAGCAATCAGCCCCAGCATTTT.

This clone has only a few counts. This sequence joins TRBV5-1 and TRBJ2-5; D may be TRBD1 (5 bases). The CDR3 runs to 15 residues. The germline V and J ends were trimmed by 0 bases and 2 bases, with 11 bases remaining between them. Per germline, CDR1 SGHRS and CDR2 YFSETQ. CDR3 coding DNA: TGCGCCAGCAGCTTGGCACAGGTTGGTCAAGAGACCCAGTACTTC. This sequence encodes CASSLAQVGQETQYF.

This chain links TRBV7-2 with TRBJ1-2, with a tentative D call TRBD1 (6 bases). The CDR3 has 12 amino acids. V dropped 2 bases and J dropped 14 bases, with 15 bases sitting between them. Germline CDR1 and CDR2: SGHTA and FQGNSA. The CDR3 spells CASSLLGGPITF. CDR3 in DNA: TGTGCCAGCAGCTTACTTGGGGGGCCCATAACCTTC.

The rearrangement joins TRBV11-3 to TRBJ1-3; TRBD1 might be the D (5 bases). Germline lookup yields CDR1 SGHNT and CDR2 YENEEA. The CDR3 has 14 residues. V dropped 7 bases and J dropped 3 bases, with 13 bases sitting between them. The CDR3 spells CASIGTPVGNTIYF. The DNA of the CDR3 is TGTGCCAGCATCGGGACGCCCGTTGGAAACACCATATATTTT.

This clone was detected ten times or more. The chain has TRBV7-2 and TRBJ2-1; 10 bases map to TRBD2. V shed 0 bases, J shed 7 bases, and the junction held 6 bases outside the gene matches. The length of the CDR3 is 16 residues. Germline CDR1 SGHTA, CDR2 FQGNSA. CDR3 sequence (DNA): TGTGCCAGCAGCTTAGCGTCAGCGGGGGGGCCTAATGAGCAGTTCTTC. This translates into CASSLASAGGPNEQFF.

This clone was counted between two and nine times. The V and J genes are TRBV7-9 and TRBJ1-2; D gene uncertain. The CDR3 is 16 residues long. Germline CDR1 SEHNR, CDR2 FQNEAQ (reference sequence). V dropped 2 bases and J dropped 6 bases, with 19 bases sitting between them. Written as DNA, the CDR3 is TGTGCCAGCAGCTTAACGCGACAAAGGGCGGTGGATGGCTACACCTTC. It is translated as CASSLTRQRAVDGYTF.

The table lists this clone with many counts. The V gene is TRBV10-2, the J gene TRBJ2-5; D uncertain. Germline loops: CDR1 WSHSY, CDR2 SAAADI. Trimming stripped 2 bases from V and 5 bases from J, with 12 bases between. The CDR3 runs 14 residues. The CDR3 DNA reads TGCGCCAGCAGTGAGGGTGGTGCGCCCGAGACCCAGTACTTC. Translated, it gives CASSEGGAPETQYF.